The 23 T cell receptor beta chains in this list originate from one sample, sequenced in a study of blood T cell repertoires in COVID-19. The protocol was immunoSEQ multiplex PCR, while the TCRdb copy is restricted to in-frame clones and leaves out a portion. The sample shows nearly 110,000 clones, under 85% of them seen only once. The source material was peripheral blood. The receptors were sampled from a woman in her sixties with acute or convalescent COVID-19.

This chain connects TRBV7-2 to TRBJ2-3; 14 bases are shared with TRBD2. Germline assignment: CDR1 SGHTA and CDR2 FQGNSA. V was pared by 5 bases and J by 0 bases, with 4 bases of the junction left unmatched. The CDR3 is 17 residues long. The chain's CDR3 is CASSLGLAGGSTDTQYF. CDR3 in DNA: TGTGCCAGCAGCCTAGGACTAGCGGGGGGAAGCACAGATACGCAGTATTTT.

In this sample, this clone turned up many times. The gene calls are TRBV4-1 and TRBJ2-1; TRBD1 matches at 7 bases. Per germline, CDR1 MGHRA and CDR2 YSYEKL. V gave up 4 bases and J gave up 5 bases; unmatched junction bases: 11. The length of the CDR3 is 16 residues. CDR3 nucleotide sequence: TGCGCCAGCAGCCCGACGGTCGGGACAGTCAACAATGAGCAGTTCTTC. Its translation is CASSPTVGTVNNEQFF.

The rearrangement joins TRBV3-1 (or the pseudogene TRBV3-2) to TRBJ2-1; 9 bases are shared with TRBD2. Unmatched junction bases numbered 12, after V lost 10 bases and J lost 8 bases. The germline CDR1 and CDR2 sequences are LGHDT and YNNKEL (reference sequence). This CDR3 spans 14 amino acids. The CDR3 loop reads CATTRAGGYYEQFF. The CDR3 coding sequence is TGTGCCACCACGAGGGCGGGGGGGTACTATGAGCAGTTCTTC.

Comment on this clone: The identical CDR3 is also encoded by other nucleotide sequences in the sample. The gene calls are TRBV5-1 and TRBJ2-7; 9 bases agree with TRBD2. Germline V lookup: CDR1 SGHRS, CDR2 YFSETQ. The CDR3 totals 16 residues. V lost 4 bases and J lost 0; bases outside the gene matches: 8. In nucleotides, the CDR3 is TGCGCCAGCAGCCCCAGACTAGCGGACAGCTCCTACGAGCAGTACTTC. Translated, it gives CASSPRLADSSYEQYF.

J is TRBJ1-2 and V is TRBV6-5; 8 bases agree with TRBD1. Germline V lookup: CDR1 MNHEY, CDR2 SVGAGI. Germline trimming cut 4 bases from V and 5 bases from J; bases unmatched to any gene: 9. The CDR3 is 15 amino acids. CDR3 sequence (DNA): TGTGCCAGCAGTTCAACCGGGACAGGAGGATATGGCTACACCTTC. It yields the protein CASSSTGTGGYGYTF.

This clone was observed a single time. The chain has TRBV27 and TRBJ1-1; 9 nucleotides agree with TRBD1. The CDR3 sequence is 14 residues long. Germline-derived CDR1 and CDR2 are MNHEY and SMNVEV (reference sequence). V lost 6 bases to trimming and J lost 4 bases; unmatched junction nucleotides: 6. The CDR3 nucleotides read TGTGCCAGCAGGGATACAGGGGGCCTCACTGAAGCTTTCTTT. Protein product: CASRDTGGLTEAFF.

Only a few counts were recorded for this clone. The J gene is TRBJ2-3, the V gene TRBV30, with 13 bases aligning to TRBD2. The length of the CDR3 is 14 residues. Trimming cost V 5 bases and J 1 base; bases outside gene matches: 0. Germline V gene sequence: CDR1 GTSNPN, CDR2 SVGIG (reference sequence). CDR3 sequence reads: CAWGLAGGTDTQYF. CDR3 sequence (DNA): TGTGCCTGGGGACTAGCGGGAGGCACAGATACGCAGTATTTT.

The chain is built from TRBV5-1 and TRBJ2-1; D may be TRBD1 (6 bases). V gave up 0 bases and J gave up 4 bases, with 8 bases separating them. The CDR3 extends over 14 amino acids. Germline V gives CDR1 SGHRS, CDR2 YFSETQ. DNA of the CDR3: TGCGCCAGCAGCTTGGAGGGGGTATACAATGAGCAGTTCTTC. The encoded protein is CASSLEGVYNEQFF.

The CDR3 here is CSVEVSGFPYEQYF. The CDR3 DNA is TGCAGCGTTGAAGTGTCAGGGTTTCCCTACGAGCAGTACTTC. V usage is TRBV29-1 and J usage is TRBJ2-7; TRBD1 is a possible D gene (5 bases). This CDR3 comprises 14 residues. The V gene's germline CDR1 is SQVTM and CDR2 ANQGSEA. Trimming removed 1 base at V and 2 bases at J, with 12 bases between.

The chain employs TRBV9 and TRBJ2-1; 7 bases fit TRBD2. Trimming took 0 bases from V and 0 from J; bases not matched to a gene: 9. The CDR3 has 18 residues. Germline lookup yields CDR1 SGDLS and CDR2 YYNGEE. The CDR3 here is CASSVAGGRTGSYNEQFF. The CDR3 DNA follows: TGTGCCAGCAGCGTAGCTGGCGGGAGAACGGGCTCCTACAATGAGCAGTTCTTC.

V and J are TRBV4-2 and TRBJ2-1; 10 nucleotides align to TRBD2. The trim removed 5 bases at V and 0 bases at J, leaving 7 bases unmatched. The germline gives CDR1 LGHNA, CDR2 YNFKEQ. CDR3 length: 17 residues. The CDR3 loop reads CASSSRLAGLSYNEQFF. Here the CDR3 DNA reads TGTGCCAGCAGCTCCCGACTAGCGGGCCTCTCCTACAATGAGCAGTTCTTC.

CDR3 DNA sequence: TGTGCCAGCAGACAGGGGGGCACTGAAGCTTTCTTT. Its protein product is CASRQGGTEAFF. The chain is built from TRBV28 and TRBJ1-1; 8 nucleotides match TRBD1. The CDR3 runs to 12 residues. Unmatched junction bases numbered 1, after V lost 6 bases and J lost 4 bases. Per germline, CDR1 MDHEN and CDR2 SYDVKM.

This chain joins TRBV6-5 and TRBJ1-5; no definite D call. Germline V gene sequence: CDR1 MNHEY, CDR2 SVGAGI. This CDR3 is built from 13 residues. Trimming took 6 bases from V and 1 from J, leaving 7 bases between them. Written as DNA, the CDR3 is TGTGCCAGCAGGAGGGAGAGCAATCAGCCCCAGCATTTT. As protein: CASRRESNQPQHF.

The DNA for the CDR3 is TGTGCCAGCAGCCTCACAGGCCCAGATACGCAGTATTTT. Translating it yields CASSLTGPDTQYF. This sequence joins TRBV11-2 and TRBJ2-3; tentatively, D is TRBD1 (5 bases). This CDR3 is built from 13 residues. Deletions cut 5 bases from V and 4 bases from J, with 10 bases between. The germline V gene has CDR1 SGHAT and CDR2 FQNNGV.

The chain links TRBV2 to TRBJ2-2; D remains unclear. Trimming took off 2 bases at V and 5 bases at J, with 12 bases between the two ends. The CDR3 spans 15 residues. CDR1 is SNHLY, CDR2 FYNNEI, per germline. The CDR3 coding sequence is TGTGCCAGCAGTGAAAGCCCGGTCGGGACCGGGGAGCTGTTTTTT. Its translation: CASSESPVGTGELFF.

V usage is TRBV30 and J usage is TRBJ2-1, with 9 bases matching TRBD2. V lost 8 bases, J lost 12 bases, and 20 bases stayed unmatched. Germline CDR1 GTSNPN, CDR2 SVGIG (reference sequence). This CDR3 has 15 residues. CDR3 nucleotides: TGTGCCCTGGAGGATATAGCGGGAGTTGAGGGTTGGCAGTTCTTC. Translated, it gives CALEDIAGVEGWQFF.

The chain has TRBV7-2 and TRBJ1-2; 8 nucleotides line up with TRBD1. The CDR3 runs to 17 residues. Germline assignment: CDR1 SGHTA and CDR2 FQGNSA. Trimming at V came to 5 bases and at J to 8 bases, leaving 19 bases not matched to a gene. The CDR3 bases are TGTGCCAGCAGCCTCCGACCTCCTCGGACAGGGATAAGGGGCTACACCTTC. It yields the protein CASSLRPPRTGIRGYTF.

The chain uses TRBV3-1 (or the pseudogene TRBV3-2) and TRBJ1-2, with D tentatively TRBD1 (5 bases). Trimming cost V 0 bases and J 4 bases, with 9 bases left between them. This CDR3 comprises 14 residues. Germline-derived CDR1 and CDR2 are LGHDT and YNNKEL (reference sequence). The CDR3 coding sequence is TGTGCCAGCAGCCAAGAGCAGGGATTCTATGGCTACACCTTC. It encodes CASSQEQGFYGYTF.

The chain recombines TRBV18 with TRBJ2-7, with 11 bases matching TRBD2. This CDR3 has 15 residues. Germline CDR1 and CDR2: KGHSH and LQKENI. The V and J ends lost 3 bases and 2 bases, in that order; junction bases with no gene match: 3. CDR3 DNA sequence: TGTGCCAGCTCACCTGATAGCGGGGGGGCCTACGAGCAGTACTTC. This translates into CASSPDSGGAYEQYF.

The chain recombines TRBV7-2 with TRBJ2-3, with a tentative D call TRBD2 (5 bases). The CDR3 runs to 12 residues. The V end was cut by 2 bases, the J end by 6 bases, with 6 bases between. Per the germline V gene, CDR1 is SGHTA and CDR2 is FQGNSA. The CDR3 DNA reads TGTGCCAGCAGCTTATTAGCGGATACGCAGTATTTT. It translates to CASSLLADTQYF.

The CDR3 DNA reads TGCAGTGCTAGTCGGCTCCTCGACAGCACCCAAGAGACCCAGTACTTC. This codes for CSASRLLDSTQETQYF. This chain links TRBV20-1 with TRBJ2-5; possibly TRBD1 for D (5 bases). Germline CDR1 DFQATT, CDR2 SNEGSKA (reference sequence). The CDR3 has 16 residues. V shed 3 bases and J shed 1 base, with 18 bases lying between them.

The CDR3 DNA is TGCAGCGTTGTAGGCGGCAGGGGCACTGAAGCTTTCTTT. Translated, it gives CSVVGGRGTEAFF. The chain has TRBV29-1 and TRBJ1-1; a weak D match, TRBD1 (6 bases). The CDR3 loop spans 13 amino acids. From germline, CDR1 is SQVTM and CDR2 ANQGSEA. V dropped 4 bases and J dropped 4 bases, with 13 bases sitting between them.

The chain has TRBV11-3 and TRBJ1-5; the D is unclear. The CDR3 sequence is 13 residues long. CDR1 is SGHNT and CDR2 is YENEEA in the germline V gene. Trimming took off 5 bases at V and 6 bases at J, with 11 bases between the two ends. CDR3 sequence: CASSKRGGQPQHF. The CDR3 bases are TGTGCCAGCAGCAAAAGAGGCGGTCAGCCCCAGCATTTT.